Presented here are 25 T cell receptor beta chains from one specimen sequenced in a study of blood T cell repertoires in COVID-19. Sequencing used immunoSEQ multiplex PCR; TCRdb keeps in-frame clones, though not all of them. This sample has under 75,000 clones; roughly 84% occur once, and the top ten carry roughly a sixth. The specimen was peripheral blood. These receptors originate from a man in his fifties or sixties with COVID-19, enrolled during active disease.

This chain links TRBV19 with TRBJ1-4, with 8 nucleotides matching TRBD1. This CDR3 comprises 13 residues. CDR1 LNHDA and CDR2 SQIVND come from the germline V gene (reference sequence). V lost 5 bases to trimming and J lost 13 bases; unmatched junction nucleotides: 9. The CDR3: CASSPQDRVVLFF. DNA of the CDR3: TGTGCCAGTAGTCCCCAGGACAGGGTTGTACTGTTTTTT.

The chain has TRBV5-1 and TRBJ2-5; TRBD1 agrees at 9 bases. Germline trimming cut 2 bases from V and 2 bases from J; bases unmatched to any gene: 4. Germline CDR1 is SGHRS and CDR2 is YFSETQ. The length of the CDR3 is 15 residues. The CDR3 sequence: CASSFLTGGQETQYF. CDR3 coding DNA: TGCGCCAGCAGCTTCCTGACAGGGGGGCAAGAGACCCAGTACTTC.

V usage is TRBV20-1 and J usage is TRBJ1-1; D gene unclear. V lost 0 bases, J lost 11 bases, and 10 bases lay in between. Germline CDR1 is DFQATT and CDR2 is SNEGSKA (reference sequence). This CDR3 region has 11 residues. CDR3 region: CSARDKGGAFF. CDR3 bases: TGCAGTGCTAGAGATAAGGGCGGGGCTTTCTTT.

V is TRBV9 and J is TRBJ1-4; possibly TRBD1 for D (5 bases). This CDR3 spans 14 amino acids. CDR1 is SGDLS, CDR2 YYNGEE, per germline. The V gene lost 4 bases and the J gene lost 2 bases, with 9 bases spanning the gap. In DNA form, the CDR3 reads TGTGCCAGCAGCCCGACAGAGACTAATGAAAAACTGTTTTTT. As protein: CASSPTETNEKLFF.

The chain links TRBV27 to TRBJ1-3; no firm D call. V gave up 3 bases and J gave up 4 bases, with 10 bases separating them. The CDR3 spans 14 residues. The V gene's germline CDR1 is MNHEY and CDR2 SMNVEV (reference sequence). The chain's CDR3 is CASSLLTVGNTIYF. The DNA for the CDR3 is TGTGCCAGCAGTTTGTTGACTGTCGGAAACACCATATATTTT.

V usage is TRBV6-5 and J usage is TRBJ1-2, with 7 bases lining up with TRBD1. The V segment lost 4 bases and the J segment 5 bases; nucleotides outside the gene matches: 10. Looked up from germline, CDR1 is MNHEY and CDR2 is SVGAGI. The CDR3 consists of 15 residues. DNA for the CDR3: TGTGCCAGCAGTTTCCAATGGGACAGCGATTATGGCTACACCTTC. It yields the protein CASSFQWDSDYGYTF.

The CDR3 spells CASSKVQGMVMNTEAFF. DNA of the CDR3: TGTGCCAGCAGCAAAGTCCAGGGGATGGTCATGAACACTGAAGCTTTCTTT. The genes are TRBV21-1 and TRBJ1-1; TRBD1, the table's D call, lacks a check against the DNA. TRBV21-1 is recorded as a pseudogene. The length of the CDR3 is 17 residues.

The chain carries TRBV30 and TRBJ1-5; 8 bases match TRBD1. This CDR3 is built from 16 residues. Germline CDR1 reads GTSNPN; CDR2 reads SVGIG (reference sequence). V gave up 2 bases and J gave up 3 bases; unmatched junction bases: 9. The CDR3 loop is CAWSTGQGLHNQPQHF. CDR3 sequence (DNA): TGTGCCTGGAGTACCGGACAGGGCCTCCACAATCAGCCCCAGCATTTT.

The CDR3 loop is CASSLDGTGGVEKLFF. CDR3 bases: TGCGCCAGCAGCTTGGACGGGACAGGGGGAGTTGAAAAACTGTTTTTT. The chain couples TRBV5-1 to TRBJ1-4; 11 nucleotides align to TRBD1. Per germline, CDR1 SGHRS and CDR2 YFSETQ. With 0 bases clipped from V and 7 bases from J, the junction kept 5 bases outside the gene matches. The CDR3 sequence is 16 residues long. Combining the CDR3 with reference TRBV5-1 and TRBJ1-4 gives the whole variable domain KAGVTQTPRYLIKTRGQQVTLSCSPISGHRSVSWYQQTPGQGLQFLFEYFSETQRNKGNFPGRFSGRQFSNSRSEMNVSTLELGDSALYLCASSLDGTGGVEKLFFGSGTQLSVL.

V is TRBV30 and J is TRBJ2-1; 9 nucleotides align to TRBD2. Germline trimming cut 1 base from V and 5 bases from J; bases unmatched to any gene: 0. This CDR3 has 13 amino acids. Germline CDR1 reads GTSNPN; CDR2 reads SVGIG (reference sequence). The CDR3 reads CAWSGLADNEQFF. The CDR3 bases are TGTGCCTGGAGTGGACTAGCGGACAATGAGCAGTTCTTC.

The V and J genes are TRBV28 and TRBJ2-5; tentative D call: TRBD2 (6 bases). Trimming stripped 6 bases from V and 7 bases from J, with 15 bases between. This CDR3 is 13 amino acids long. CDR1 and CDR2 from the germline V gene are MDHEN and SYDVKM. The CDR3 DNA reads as TGTGCCAGCAGACAACCAATGGGGGGGACCCAGTACTTC. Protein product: CASRQPMGGTQYF.

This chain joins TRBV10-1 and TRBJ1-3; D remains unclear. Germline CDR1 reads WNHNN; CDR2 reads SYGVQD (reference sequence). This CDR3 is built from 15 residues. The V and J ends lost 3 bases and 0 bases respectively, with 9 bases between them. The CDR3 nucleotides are TGCGCCAGCAGTGACCAAGGGAGCTCTGGAAACACCATATATTTT. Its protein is CASSDQGSSGNTIYF.

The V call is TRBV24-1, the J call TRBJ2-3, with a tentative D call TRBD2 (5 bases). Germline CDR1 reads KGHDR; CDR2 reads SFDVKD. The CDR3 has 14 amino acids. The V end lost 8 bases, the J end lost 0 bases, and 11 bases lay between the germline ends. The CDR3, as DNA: TGTGCCACCAAGAGGGCGGATAGCACAGATACGCAGTATTTT. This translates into CATKRADSTDTQYF.

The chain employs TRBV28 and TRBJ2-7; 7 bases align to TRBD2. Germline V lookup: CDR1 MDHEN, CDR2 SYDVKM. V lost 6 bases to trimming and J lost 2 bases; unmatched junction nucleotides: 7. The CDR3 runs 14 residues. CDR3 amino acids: CASSSGTTTYEQYF. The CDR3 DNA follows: TGTGCCAGCAGCTCGGGGACTACAACCTACGAGCAGTACTTC. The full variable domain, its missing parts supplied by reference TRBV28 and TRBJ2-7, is DVKVTQSSRYLVKRTGEKVFLECVQDMDHENMFWYRQDPGLGLRLIYFSYDVKMKEKGDIPEGYSVSREKKERFSLILESASTNQTSMYLCASSSGTTTYEQYFGPGTRLTVT.

CDR3 in DNA: TGCGCCAGCAGCCAGTTAGGGACAGGGGACTCACCCCTCCACTTT. Translating it yields CASSQLGTGDSPLHF. The chain is built from TRBV5-1 and TRBJ1-6, with TRBD1 matching 10 bases. CDR3 length: 15 residues. J lost 10 bases, V lost 4 bases, and 8 bases had no gene match. Germline-derived CDR1 and CDR2 are SGHRS and YFSETQ.

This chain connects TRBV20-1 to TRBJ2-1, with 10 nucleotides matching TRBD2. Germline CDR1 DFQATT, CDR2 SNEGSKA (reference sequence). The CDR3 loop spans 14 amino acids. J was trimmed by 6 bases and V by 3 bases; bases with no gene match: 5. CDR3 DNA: TGCAGTGCTAGTCTCCTAGCGGGAGTCAATGAGCAGTTCTTC. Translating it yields CSASLLAGVNEQFF.

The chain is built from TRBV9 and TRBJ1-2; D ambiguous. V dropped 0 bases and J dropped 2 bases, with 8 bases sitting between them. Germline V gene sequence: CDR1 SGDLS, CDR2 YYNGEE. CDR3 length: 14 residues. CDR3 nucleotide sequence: TGTGCCAGCAGCGTAGATCTGGGCAACTATGGCTACACCTTC. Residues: CASSVDLGNYGYTF.

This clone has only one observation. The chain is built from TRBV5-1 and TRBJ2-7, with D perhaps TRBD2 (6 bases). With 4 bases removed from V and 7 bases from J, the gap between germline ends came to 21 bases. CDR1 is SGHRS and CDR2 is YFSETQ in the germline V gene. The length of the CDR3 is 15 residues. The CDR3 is CASSLPLAWGKEQYF. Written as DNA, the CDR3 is TGCGCCAGCAGCCTCCCCCTAGCGTGGGGTAAGGAGCAGTACTTC.

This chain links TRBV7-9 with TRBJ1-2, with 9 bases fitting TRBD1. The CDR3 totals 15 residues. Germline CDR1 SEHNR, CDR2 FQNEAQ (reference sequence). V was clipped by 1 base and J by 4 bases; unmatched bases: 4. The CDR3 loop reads CASSLDKTGGYGYTF. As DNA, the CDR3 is TGTGCCAGCAGCTTAGATAAGACAGGGGGCTATGGCTACACCTTC.

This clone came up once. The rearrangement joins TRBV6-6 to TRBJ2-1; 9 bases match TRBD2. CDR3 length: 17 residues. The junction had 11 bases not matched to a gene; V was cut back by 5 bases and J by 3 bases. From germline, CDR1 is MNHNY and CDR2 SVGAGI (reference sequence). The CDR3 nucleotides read TGTGCCAGCAGTCCTTCTGCGGGACTAGCTTACTACAATGAGCAGTTCTTC. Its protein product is CASSPSAGLAYYNEQFF.

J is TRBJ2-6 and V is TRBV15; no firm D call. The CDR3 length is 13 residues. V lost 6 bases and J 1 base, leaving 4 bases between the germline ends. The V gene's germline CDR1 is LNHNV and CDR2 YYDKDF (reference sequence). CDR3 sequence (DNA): TGTGCCACCAGTCTATCTGGGGCCAACGTCCTGACTTTC. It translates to CATSLSGANVLTF.

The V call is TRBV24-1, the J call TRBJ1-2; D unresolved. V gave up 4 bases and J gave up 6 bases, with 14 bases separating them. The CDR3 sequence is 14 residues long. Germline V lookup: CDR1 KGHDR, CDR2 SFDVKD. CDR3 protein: CATSDRTGENGYTF. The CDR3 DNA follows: TGTGCCACCAGTGACCGGACGGGAGAGAATGGCTACACCTTC.

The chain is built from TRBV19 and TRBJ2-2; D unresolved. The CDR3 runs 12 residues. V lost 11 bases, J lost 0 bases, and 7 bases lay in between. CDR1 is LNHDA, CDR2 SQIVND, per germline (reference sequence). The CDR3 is CAGQTNTGELFF. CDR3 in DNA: TGTGCCGGCCAGACGAACACCGGGGAGCTGTTTTTT.

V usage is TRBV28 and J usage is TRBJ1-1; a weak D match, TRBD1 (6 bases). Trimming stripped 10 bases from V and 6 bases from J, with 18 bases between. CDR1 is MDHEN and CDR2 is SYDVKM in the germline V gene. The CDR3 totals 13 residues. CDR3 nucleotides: TGTGCCATAAACAGGGAAAGCGGCGCTGAAGCTTTCTTT. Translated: CAINRESGAEAFF.

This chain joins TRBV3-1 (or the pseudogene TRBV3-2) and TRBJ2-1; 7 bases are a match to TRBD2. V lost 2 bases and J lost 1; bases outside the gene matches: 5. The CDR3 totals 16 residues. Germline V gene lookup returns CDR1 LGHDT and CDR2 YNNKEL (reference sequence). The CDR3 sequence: CASSQHGLGSYNEQFF. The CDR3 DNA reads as TGTGCCAGCAGCCAACACGGACTAGGTTCCTACAATGAGCAGTTCTTC.